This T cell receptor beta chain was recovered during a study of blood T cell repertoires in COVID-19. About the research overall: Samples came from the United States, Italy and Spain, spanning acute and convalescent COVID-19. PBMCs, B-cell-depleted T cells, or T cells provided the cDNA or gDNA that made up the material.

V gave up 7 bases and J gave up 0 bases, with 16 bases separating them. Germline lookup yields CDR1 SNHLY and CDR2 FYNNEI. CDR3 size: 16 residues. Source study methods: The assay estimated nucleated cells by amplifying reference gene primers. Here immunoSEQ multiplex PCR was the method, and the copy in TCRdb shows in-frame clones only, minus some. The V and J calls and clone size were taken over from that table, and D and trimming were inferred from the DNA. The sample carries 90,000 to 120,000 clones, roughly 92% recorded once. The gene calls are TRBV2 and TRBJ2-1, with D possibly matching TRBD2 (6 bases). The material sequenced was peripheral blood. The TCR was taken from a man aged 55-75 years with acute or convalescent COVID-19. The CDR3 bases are TGTGCCAGCATTCGAGAGCGGGCGAGCTCCTACAATGAGCAGTTCTTC. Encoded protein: CASIRERASSYNEQFF.